What follows are 32 T cell receptor beta chains derived from one specimen sequenced in a study of Graves' ophthalmopathy and Graves' hyperthyroidism. Amplified TCR beta CDR3 regions were obtained using RNA transcripts as template. In the first round, RT-PCR was carried out with HTBI primers, and a multiplex PCR formed the second round. Each CDR3 protein is one row after TCRdb ran MiXCR on the multiplex PCR reads. The data hold more than 1,000,000 distinct CDR3 sequences, with approximately 35% observed a single time. Sequences were obtained from peripheral blood or thyroid tissue (not recorded which). These receptor sequences come from an adult man with Graves' hyperthyroidism.

This clonotype occurred many times. The CDR3 region has the DNA TGCAGTGTCTGTGATAGCAATCAGCCCCAGCATTTT. It specifies CSVCDSNQPQHF. J is TRBJ1-5 and V is TRBV20-1; D not certain. The V gene lost 7 bases and the J gene lost 0 bases, with 7 bases spanning the gap. The germline CDR1 and CDR2 sequences are DFQATT and SNEGSKA (reference sequence). CDR3 length: 12 residues.

The rearrangement joins TRBV20-1 to TRBJ2-1, with no clear D. V lost 3 bases to trimming and J lost 5 bases, with 5 bases between them. Per germline, CDR1 DFQATT and CDR2 SNEGSKA (reference sequence). The CDR3 runs to 11 residues. Here the CDR3 reads CSASGHNEQFF. In DNA form, the CDR3 reads TGCAGTGCTAGCGGGCACAATGAGCAGTTCTTC.

This clonotype was recorded a few times. J is TRBJ2-2 and V is TRBV5-6; 9 bases are shared with TRBD1. V lost 5 bases and J lost 2; bases outside the gene matches: 4. Germline CDR1 and CDR2: SGHDT and YYEEEE. This CDR3 spans 15 amino acids. CDR3 region: CASREQGANTGELFF. Here the CDR3 DNA reads TGTGCCAGCAGGGAACAGGGGGCTAACACCGGGGAGCTGTTTTTT. Combining the CDR3 with reference TRBV5-6 and TRBJ2-2 gives the whole variable domain DAGVTQSPTHLIKTRGQQVTLRCSPKSGHDTVSWYQQALGQGPQFIFQYYEEEERQRGNFPDRFSGHQFPNYSSELNVNALLLGDSALYLCASREQGANTGELFFGEGSRLTVL.

The chain is built from TRBV10-3 and TRBJ1-1; D is uncertain. The germline V and J ends were trimmed by 5 bases and 10 bases, with 17 bases remaining between them. CDR1 and CDR2 (germline): ENHRY, SYGVKD. This CDR3 comprises 13 residues. In DNA form, the CDR3 reads TGTGCCATCAGTACAGCCGGTGTAGGTCGAGCTTTCTTT. Residues: CAISTAGVGRAFF.

This clonotype has ten or more counts. CDR3 sequence reads: CASSYSIGYTF. The CDR3 DNA is TGTGCCAGCAGTTACTCGATTGGCTACACCTTC. V is TRBV6-6 and J is TRBJ1-2; D is uncertain. The V end lost 0 bases, the J end lost 7 bases, and 3 bases lay between the germline ends. The germline CDR1 and CDR2 sequences are MNHNY and SVGAGI (reference sequence). This CDR3 spans 11 amino acids.

This rearrangement joins TRBV10-3 to TRBJ2-5; 11 bases fit TRBD2. The V and J ends lost 6 bases and 7 bases, in that order; junction bases with no gene match: 10. Per the germline V gene, CDR1 is ENHRY and CDR2 is SYGVKD. There are 15 residues in the CDR3. The CDR3, as DNA: TGTGCCATCAGCGGACAGACTAGCGGGATGAGGACCCAGTACTTC. Protein sequence: CAISGQTSGMRTQYF.

This chain connects TRBV29-1 to TRBJ2-5; tentative D call: TRBD2 (6 bases). The CDR3 extends over 12 amino acids. Germline CDR1 is SQVTM and CDR2 is ANQGSEA. V was pared by 2 bases and J by 5 bases, with 9 bases between. CDR3: CSVESGEETQYF. The CDR3, as DNA: TGCAGCGTTGAATCGGGGGAGGAGACCCAGTACTTC.

In DNA, the CDR3 is TGTGCCAGCAGCCCCCGGACAGGGCGGGATCAGCCCCAGCATTTT. Residues: CASSPRTGRDQPQHF. This sequence joins TRBV2 and TRBJ1-5; 8 positions match TRBD1. The CDR3 runs 15 residues. V was clipped by 6 bases and J by 5 bases; unmatched bases: 9. The germline V gene has CDR1 SNHLY and CDR2 FYNNEI. The whole variable domain, remainder taken from reference TRBV2 and TRBJ1-5, is EPEVTQTPSHQVTQMGQEVILRCVPISNHLYFYWYRQILGQKVEFLVSFYNNEISEKSEIFDDQFSVERPDGSNFTLKIRSTKLEDSAMYFCASSPRTGRDQPQHFGDGTRLSIL.

The chain combines TRBV6-5 with TRBJ1-4; 7 bases map to TRBD1. The germline gives CDR1 MNHEY, CDR2 SVGAGI. V trimming: 3 bases; J trimming: 5 bases; junction bases outside the gene matches: 6. The CDR3 runs to 15 residues. The CDR3 region is CASSYNRGPNEKLFF. The CDR3 region has the DNA TGTGCCAGCAGTTATAACAGGGGCCCAAATGAAAAACTGTTTTTT.

The gene calls are TRBV2 and TRBJ1-5; the D gene is possibly TRBD1 (6 bases). CDR1 SNHLY and CDR2 FYNNEI come from the germline V gene. Trimming cost V 5 bases and J 9 bases, with 23 bases left between them. This CDR3 is 16 amino acids long. CDR3 bases: TGTGCCAGCAGTTTGGTGGCCAGGGGCGACCGGTTGCCCCAGCATTTT. Residues: CASSLVARGDRLPQHF.

V and J are TRBV11-2 and TRBJ1-1; D unclear. V shed 0 bases and J shed 6 bases, with 14 bases lying between them. CDR3 length equals 15 residues. From germline, CDR1 is SGHAT and CDR2 FQNNGV. In DNA, the CDR3 is TGTGCCAGCAGCTTAGATCGCACAGTATCCTCTGAAGCTTTCTTT. As protein: CASSLDRTVSSEAFF.

The chain employs TRBV19 and TRBJ1-1; TRBD1 is a possible D gene (5 bases). Germline assignment: CDR1 LNHDA and CDR2 SQIVND (reference sequence). Trimming shortened V by 6 bases and J by 8 bases, and 7 bases separated the two germline ends. This CDR3 spans 10 amino acids. CDR3: CASSRGEAFF. CDR3 nucleotides: TGTGCCAGTAGCCGGGGGGAAGCTTTCTTT.

This clonotype was observed many times. The chain has TRBV7-8 and TRBJ2-7; maybe TRBD1 (6 bases). Trimming took off 1 base at V and 4 bases at J, with 11 bases between the two ends. From germline, CDR1 is SGHVS and CDR2 FQNEAQ. CDR3 size: 14 residues. The CDR3 spells CASSLEGTNYEQYF. The CDR3 coding sequence is TGTGCCAGCAGCTTAGAGGGGACAAATTACGAGCAGTACTTC.

This sequence joins TRBV7-8 and TRBJ1-4, with 9 bases matching TRBD1. V gave up 6 bases and J gave up 4 bases; unmatched junction bases: 6. The germline CDR1 and CDR2 sequences are SGHVS and FQNEAQ. The CDR3 spans 15 residues. The CDR3 region is CASRSGTGRNEKLFF. In DNA form, the CDR3 reads TGTGCCAGCAGGTCTGGGACAGGGCGTAATGAAAAACTGTTTTTT.

This clonotype appeared once. The chain links TRBV5-1 to TRBJ2-3; TRBD2 agrees at 9 bases. The V gene end was trimmed by 4 bases and the J gene end by 4 bases; junction bases not matched to a gene: 10. Germline V gene data show CDR1 as SGHRS and CDR2 as YFSETQ. The CDR3 length is 16 residues. The CDR3 sequence: CASSRGTRGGSDTQYF. Here the CDR3 DNA reads TGCGCCAGCAGCCGGGGCACGCGGGGGGGATCAGATACGCAGTATTTT.

This clonotype appeared a few times. This rearrangement joins TRBV6-2 or TRBV6-3 to TRBJ2-7; 7 bases line up with TRBD1. This CDR3 spans 18 amino acids. V gave up 2 bases and J gave up 3 bases; unmatched junction bases: 16. Germline lookup yields CDR1 MNHEY and CDR2 SVGEGT. The CDR3 sequence: CASSYPGQTVVLYYEQYF. CDR3 nucleotides: TGTGCCAGCAGTTACCCGGGACAGACTGTAGTCCTTTACTACGAGCAGTACTTC.

This clonotype came up a few times. CDR3 region: CSATTSGGHLETQYF. For the CDR3, the DNA is TGCAGTGCAACGACTAGCGGGGGGCATTTGGAGACCCAGTACTTC. V gene TRBV20-1 combines with J gene TRBJ2-5; 13 bases line up with TRBD2. Germline CDR1 is DFQATT and CDR2 is SNEGSKA (reference sequence). V lost 6 bases, J lost 5 bases, and 9 bases stayed unmatched. The length of the CDR3 is 15 residues.

The V call is TRBV30, the J call TRBJ1-2; tentative D call: TRBD1 (5 bases). Per the germline V gene, CDR1 is GTSNPN and CDR2 is SVGIG (reference sequence). The CDR3 extends over 11 amino acids. The ends were cut back, 8 bases at V and 2 bases at J, with 9 bases in the middle. The CDR3 is CAGTSNYGYTF. In nucleotides, the CDR3 is TGTGCCGGGACGTCGAACTATGGCTACACCTTC.

The gene calls are TRBV28 and TRBJ2-7; a weak D match, TRBD1 (6 bases). The V end lost 1 base, the J end lost 1 base, and 14 bases lay between the germline ends. The CDR3 has 16 amino acids. Germline lookup yields CDR1 MDHEN and CDR2 SYDVKM. CDR3 amino acids: CASSLSSRGRSYEQYF. Here the CDR3 DNA reads TGTGCCAGCAGTTTATCCTCCAGGGGCCGTTCCTACGAGCAGTACTTC.

This clonotype was recorded at least ten times. V gene TRBV29-1 combines with J gene TRBJ2-5; D is possibly TRBD2 (5 bases). The ends were cut back, 3 bases at V and 2 bases at J, with 16 bases in the middle. This CDR3 has 15 residues. Germline CDR1 is SQVTM and CDR2 is ANQGSEA. The CDR3 nucleotides are TGCAGCGTTGACAAATGGACTGGCCTTCAAGAGACCCAGTACTTC. Its translation is CSVDKWTGLQETQYF.

Worth noting for this clonotype: A much bigger clone sits one base away, suggesting this may be a read error. The chain links TRBV5-6 to TRBJ1-1, with D unresolved. Germline CDR1 SGHDT, CDR2 YYEEEE. There are 14 residues in the CDR3. The V and J ends lost 3 bases and 8 bases respectively, with 17 bases between them. In DNA, the CDR3 is TGTGCCAGCAGCTCCCCCTCCCCAGCGGGGGAAGCTTTCTTT. Its translation: CASSSPSPAGEAFF.

Of note for this clonotype: This sequence may be a read error, since a much larger clone differs from it by one base. The chain has TRBV2 and TRBJ1-2, with 9 bases that match TRBD1. Germline CDR1 and CDR2: SNHLY and FYNNEI. With V trimmed by 9 bases and J by 2 bases, 4 bases remained unmatched. The CDR3 has 13 amino acids. For the CDR3, the DNA is TGTGCCAGTGGACAGGGGAGAAACTATGGCTACACCTTC. Amino acids: CASGQGRNYGYTF.

Ten or more counts support this clonotype. J is TRBJ2-7 and V is TRBV10-3; 9 bases align to TRBD2. The CDR3 loop spans 16 amino acids. CDR1 is ENHRY, CDR2 SYGVKD, per germline. Unmatched junction bases numbered 7, after V lost 1 base and J lost 3 bases. CDR3 DNA sequence: TGTGCCATCAGTGAGTATCGACTAGCGGAAAACTACGAGCAGTACTTC. It encodes CAISEYRLAENYEQYF.

This clonotype was observed a handful of times. This likely comes from a read error, as the CDR3 has no conserved phenylalanine or tryptophan at its end. The chain has TRBV10-2 and TRBJ2-2; TRBD1 is a possible D gene (5 bases). The V end was cut by 5 bases, the J end by 5 bases, with 6 bases between. CDR3 size: 12 residues. The germline gives CDR1 WSHSY, CDR2 SAAADI. CDR3 in amino acids: CASSRGTGELFS. CDR3 sequence (DNA): TGCGCCAGCAGTAGGGGTACCGGGGAGCTGTTTTCT.

This clonotype has more than one count but fewer than ten. The rearrangement joins TRBV12-3 or TRBV12-4 to TRBJ2-7, with unresolved D. The ends were cut back, 3 bases at V and 6 bases at J, with 12 bases in the middle. CDR3 length: 13 amino acids. DNA for the CDR3: TGTGCCAGCAGTTTCACAGATGCCTCCGAGCAGTACTTC. Protein: CASSFTDASEQYF.

In this sample, this clonotype turned up many times. The chain joins TRBV4-2 to TRBJ1-1; D is unresolved. With 1 base removed from V and 4 bases from J, the gap between germline ends came to 16 bases. The germline V gene encodes CDR1 LGHNA and CDR2 YNFKEQ. The CDR3 contains 16 residues. CDR3 residues: CASSQVSLGSRTEAFF. CDR3 bases: TGTGCCAGCAGCCAAGTGTCATTGGGGAGTCGCACTGAAGCTTTCTTT.

The chain links TRBV18 to TRBJ1-5, with D perhaps TRBD1 (5 bases). The CDR3 totals 16 residues. The V end lost 6 bases, the J end lost 9 bases, and 24 bases lay between the germline ends. The germline V gene encodes CDR1 KGHSH and CDR2 LQKENI. The CDR3 DNA sequence: TGTGCCAGCTCGCCAGACCGGGACGGTCCTGTGAGGCCCCAGCATTTT. Protein: CASSPDRDGPVRPQHF. The entire variable domain, with the rest obtained from reference TRBV18 and TRBJ1-5, is as follows: NAGVMQNPRHLVRRRGQEARLRCSPMKGHSHVYWYRQLPEEGLKFMVYLQKENIIDESGMPKERFSAEFPKEGPSILRIQQVVRGDSAAYFCASSPDRDGPVRPQHFGDGTRLSIL.

This clonotype was observed at least ten times. At one end, the junction sequence differs from germline, possibly due to a read error. The chain has TRBV19 and TRBJ1-5; TRBD1 matches 7 bases. CDR1 and CDR2 from the germline V gene are LNHDA and SQIVND (reference sequence). The CDR3 extends over 14 amino acids. The CDR3 is CASSIGQGNQPQHF. The CDR3 nucleotides are TGCGCCAGCAGCATAGGACAGGGCAATCAGCCCCAGCATTTT. The full variable domain, its missing parts supplied by reference TRBV19 and TRBJ1-5, is DGGITQSPKYLFRKEGQNVTLSCEQNLNHDAMYWYRQDPGQGLRLIYYSQIVNDFQKGDIAEGYSVSREKKESFPLTVTSAQKNPTAFYLCASSIGQGNQPQHFGDGTRLSIL.

V and J are TRBV29-1 and TRBJ1-4, with 9 bases aligning to TRBD1. J lost 2 bases, V lost 3 bases, and 4 bases had no gene match. Germline V gives CDR1 SQVTM, CDR2 ANQGSEA. The CDR3 sequence is 15 residues long. The DNA for the CDR3 is TGCAGCGTTGAGCTGACAGGGGGTACTAATGAAAAACTGTTTTTT. Translation: CSVELTGGTNEKLFF.

This clonotype was seen only a few times. The chain recombines TRBV6-4 with TRBJ1-6; TRBD1 matches 8 bases. In germline, CDR1 is MRHNA, CDR2 SNTAGT. This CDR3 contains 14 residues. The junction had 4 bases not matched to a gene; V was cut back by 3 bases and J by 9 bases. The CDR3: CASSEIQGGSPLHF. CDR3 nucleotide sequence: TGTGCCAGCAGTGAAATACAGGGGGGTTCACCCCTCCACTTT.

The chain joins TRBV10-3 to TRBJ1-6, with a possible D match to TRBD1 (5 bases). CDR1 and CDR2 from the germline V gene are ENHRY and SYGVKD. This CDR3 is built from 14 residues. Deletions cut 10 bases from V and 3 bases from J, with 13 bases between. In nucleotides, the CDR3 is TGTGCCAGCAAAAGAACAGGCTATAATTCACCCCTCCACTTT. This gives the protein CASKRTGYNSPLHF.

This clonotype was observed a few times. J is TRBJ1-1 and V is TRBV30, with D perhaps TRBD1 (5 bases). The V end lost 3 bases, the J end lost 5 bases, and 13 bases lay between the germline ends. This CDR3 spans 13 amino acids. CDR1 GTSNPN and CDR2 SVGIG come from the germline V gene (reference sequence). CDR3 DNA sequence: TGTGCCTGGAGCAGGGCTCTAAGGACTGAAGCTTTCTTT. Translating it yields CAWSRALRTEAFF.